This TCR beta chain was sequenced in a study of blood T cell repertoires in COVID-19. TCRdb's copy holds only in-frame clones and misses some; the assay was immunoSEQ multiplex PCR. This sample has about 300,000 clones, with nearly 90% found just once. The germline CDR1 and CDR2 sequences are SGHTA and FQGNSA. Trimming removed 5 bases from V and 1 base from J, with 12 bases in between. This CDR3 has 15 residues. This clone was seen just once. The sample comprised peripheral blood. The chain recombines TRBV7-2 with TRBJ2-1, with D possibly being TRBD1 (7 bases). The clonotype originates from a woman in her 30s with COVID-19, enrolled during active disease. CDR3 sequence (DNA): TGTGCCAGCAGCCAGGGGGGCGCGTCCTACAATGAGCAGTTCTTC. The encoded protein is CASSQGGASYNEQFF.